The text below deals with one TCR beta chain. Exposed participants encountered a COVID-19 case during the 2 weeks preceding study entry. Assay: immunoSEQ multiplex PCR; the TCRdb copy retains only in-frame clones and omits some. The sample consists of about 320,000 clones, 90% to 95% of them appearing once. This entry comes from a study of blood T cell repertoires in COVID-19. The CDR3 covers 14 residues. Trimming took 6 bases from V and 4 from J; bases not matched to a gene: 9. Germline V CDR1 and CDR2: WNHNN, SYGVQD (reference sequence). The chain joins TRBV10-1 to TRBJ2-7, with 7 nucleotides matching TRBD1. The origin of this receptor is a woman aged 30 to 39 who had been exposed to COVID-19. Sequenced sample: PBMCs or T cells enriched from blood (not recorded which). The CDR3 sequence is CASSRWTGGYEQYF. The CDR3 nucleotides read TGCGCCAGCAGCCGCTGGACAGGAGGTTACGAGCAGTACTTC.